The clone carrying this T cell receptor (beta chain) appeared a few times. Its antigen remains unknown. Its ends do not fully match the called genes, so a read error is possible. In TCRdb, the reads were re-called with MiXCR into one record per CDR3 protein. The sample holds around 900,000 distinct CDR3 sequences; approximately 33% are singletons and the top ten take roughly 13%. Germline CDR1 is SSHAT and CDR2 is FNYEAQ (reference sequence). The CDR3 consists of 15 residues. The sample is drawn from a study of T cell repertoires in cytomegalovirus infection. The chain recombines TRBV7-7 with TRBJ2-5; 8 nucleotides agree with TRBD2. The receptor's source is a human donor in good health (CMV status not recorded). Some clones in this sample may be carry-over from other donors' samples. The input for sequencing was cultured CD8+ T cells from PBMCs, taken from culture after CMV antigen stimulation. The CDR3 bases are TGTGCTAGCAGCCCAGGAGCGGGGGACGCGGAGACCCAGTACTTC. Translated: CASSPGAGDAETQYF. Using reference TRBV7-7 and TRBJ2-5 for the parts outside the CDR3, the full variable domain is GAGVSQSPRYKVTKRGQDVTLRCDPISSHATLYWYQQALGQGPEFLTYFNYEAQPDKSGLPSDRFSAERPEGSISTLTIQRTEQRDSAMYRCASSPGAGDAETQYFGPGTRLLVL.